These T cell receptor beta chains were read from a single sample in a study of T cell responses to AZD1222 COVID-19 vaccine. The table came from immunoSEQ multiplex PCR; TCRdb's copy has only in-frame clones and leaves some out. The table shows 90,000 to 120,000 clones, with over 80% occurring only once. The starting material was peripheral blood, obtained 28 days after the second AZD1222 dose. The receptors here all came from an adult who received the AZD1222 COVID-19 vaccine. Each CDR3 is given with its conserved first and last residue. Fields, in order: D gene, clone size, V gene, J gene, CDR3 protein. D genes are given only for firm matches. Not all rows give a size; the values are once, few, many and, for expanded clones, a class.

>TRBD1|-|TRBV29-1|TRBJ1-2
CSVEELRVGQGVYGYTF
>-|-|TRBV7-3|TRBJ2-2
CASSSRTSNTGELFF
>TRBD1|-|TRBV10-2|TRBJ1-5
CASSLTGTNQPQHF
>TRBD1|-|TRBV9|TRBJ2-7
CASSVGQGVYEQYF
>TRBD1|-|TRBV5-8|TRBJ1-5
CASSQSGTGSRNGHF
>TRBD1|-|TRBV15|TRBJ2-1
CATSRDRGQGIINEQFF
>TRBD2|-|TRBV7-2|TRBJ2-3
CASSTLAASTDTQYF
>-|-|TRBV10-2|TRBJ1-2
CASSETYAGTGNYGYTF
>-|-|TRBV12-3/TRBV12-4|TRBJ2-7
CASSLGSSYEQYF
>-|-|TRBV6-1|TRBJ1-3
CASSEARGNTIYF
>-|-|TRBV19|TRBJ1-1
CASSFDRSEAFF
>TRBD1|once|TRBV7-9|TRBJ1-1
CASSGQGVDTEAFF
>-|-|TRBV14|TRBJ2-5
CASSQERGRQFLTQYF
>TRBD1|-|TRBV10-2|TRBJ2-7
CASTLGTGVSYEQYF
>-|-|TRBV12-3/TRBV12-4|TRBJ1-4
CASSLGHEKLFF
>-|-|TRBV10-3|TRBJ1-5
CATSRSRDSNQPQHF
>-|-|TRBV7-3|TRBJ1-1
CASSLTRNTEAFF
>-|-|TRBV20-1|TRBJ1-5
CSARRGQPQHF
>-|once|TRBV5-4|TRBJ2-1
CASSLPKGENEQFF
>-|-|TRBV7-9|TRBJ1-2
CASRSPSRVGLEGYTF
>-|-|TRBV19|TRBJ2-5
CASSPEGRWETQYF
>-|-|TRBV2|TRBJ1-4
CASRTGLATNEKLFF
>TRBD1|-|TRBV7-2|TRBJ2-7
CASSLASGQGAHEQYF
>-|-|TRBV11-2|TRBJ1-2
CASSISLEGYTF
>-|-|TRBV14|TRBJ2-7
CASSQAGYEQYF
>-|-|TRBV2|TRBJ1-5
CASSAPPEAAQHF
>-|-|TRBV5-5|TRBJ2-7
CASSSNSWGPIYEQYF
>TRBD1|-|TRBV28|TRBJ2-7
CASRLRQGSYEQYF
>-|-|TRBV5-1|TRBJ1-1
CASSLLAQTAGATEAFF
>-|once|TRBV29-1|TRBJ1-5
CSPRMRADHSNQPQHF
>TRBD1|-|TRBV28|TRBJ1-5
CASRRTGGSGQPQHF
>-|-|TRBV5-4|TRBJ1-1
CASSGALGGSTEAFF
>-|-|TRBV19|TRBJ1-1
CASSLLFMNTEAFF
>TRBD1|-|TRBV18|TRBJ2-1
CASSRSTGSGRNEQFF
>-|once|TRBV6-1|TRBJ1-1
CASSELAQNTEAFF
>TRBD2|-|TRBV10-3|TRBJ2-7
CATGLAGGGSEQYF
>TRBD2|-|TRBV9|TRBJ2-2
CASSGGLAGPGELFF
>-|-|TRBV6-1|TRBJ1-3
CASSEDRAPTRSTIYF
>-|-|TRBV5-1|TRBJ2-7
CASSFGVAYEQYF
>-|-|TRBV10-3|TRBJ1-5
CAISEPSGGSNQPQHF
>TRBD1|-|TRBV27|TRBJ2-7
CASSFRRGRSYEQYF
>-|-|TRBV19|TRBJ1-1
CASSIGQLEAFF